This passage covers 10 T cell receptor beta chains from one sample sequenced in a study of cytomegalovirus exposure and HLA in healthy donors. The study ran its PCR with 60 Vbeta and 13 Jbeta primers. Produced via immunoSEQ multiplex PCR; TCRdb's table is partial and in-frame only. Among approximately 190,000 clones, 81% were seen once, and the ten largest hold approximately 3.9%. The sample comprised PBMCs. The receptors were sampled from a man between 45 and 60 years old in good health and CMV-seronegative.

V and J are TRBV6-1 and TRBJ2-5; the D gene is possibly TRBD1 (5 bases). V lost 8 bases and J lost 5, with 21 bases in between. CDR1 and CDR2 from the germline V gene are MNHNS and SASEGT. This CDR3 spans 15 amino acids. As DNA, the CDR3 is TGTGCCAGCGGAAGTCCAGGGATGGCCCAGGAGACCCAGTACTTC. Its protein product is CASGSPGMAQETQYF.

This chain uses TRBV10-3 with TRBJ2-5; 7 bases are a match to TRBD1. The length of the CDR3 is 15 residues. CDR1 and CDR2 (germline): ENHRY, SYGVKD. V lost 9 bases to trimming and J lost 3 bases; unmatched junction nucleotides: 13. CDR3 loop: CAIRQGEEGKETQYF. CDR3 sequence (DNA): TGTGCCATTCGACAGGGTGAGGAAGGGAAAGAGACCCAGTACTTC.

The chain joins TRBV5-6 to TRBJ2-5; D is perhaps TRBD1 (6 bases). The ends were cut back, 3 bases at V and 8 bases at J, with 20 bases in the middle. Germline loops: CDR1 SGHDT, CDR2 YYEEEE. The CDR3 runs to 15 residues. This chain's CDR3 is CASSSHYPYRDTQYF. CDR3 sequence (DNA): TGTGCCAGCAGCTCCCATTACCCGTACAGGGATACCCAGTACTTC.

The gene calls are TRBV27 and TRBJ2-4; 7 positions agree with TRBD1. Germline V gene lookup returns CDR1 MNHEY and CDR2 SMNVEV (reference sequence). J gave up 0 bases and V 5 bases, and 7 bases lay outside the gene matches. This CDR3 spans 16 amino acids. The CDR3 DNA sequence: TGTGCCAGCAGTGATCAGGGGGTGAGAGCCAAAAACATTCAGTACTTC. Its translation is CASSDQGVRAKNIQYF.

The gene calls are TRBV4-3 and TRBJ2-7, with D perhaps TRBD2 (7 bases). The length of the CDR3 is 16 residues. Trimming took 0 bases from V and 2 from J, leaving 14 bases between them. Germline lookup yields CDR1 LGHNA and CDR2 YSLEER. The CDR3 sequence: CASSQEGGAKTYEQYF. In DNA, the CDR3 is TGCGCCAGCAGCCAAGAAGGGGGGGCAAAAACCTACGAGCAGTACTTC.

The chain carries TRBV14 and TRBJ1-1, with D possibly being TRBD1 (6 bases). Germline V lookup: CDR1 SGHDN, CDR2 FVKESK. The ends were cut back, 0 bases at V and 1 base at J, with 12 bases in the middle. This CDR3 contains 16 residues. The CDR3 sequence is CASSQDLGARNTEAFF. The DNA for the CDR3 is TGTGCCAGCAGCCAAGATCTGGGGGCCAGGAACACTGAAGCTTTCTTT.

A few counts support this clone. The chain joins TRBV4-1 to TRBJ1-3, with D tentatively TRBD1 (6 bases). V gave up 4 bases and J gave up 4 bases, with 20 bases separating them. The CDR3 totals 17 residues. Germline V gene lookup returns CDR1 MGHRA and CDR2 YSYEKL. The CDR3 DNA reads as TGCGCCAGCAGCCGAGGGGGGGTAGTTCAGCGCGGAAACACCATATATTTT. Translation gives CASSRGGVVQRGNTIYF.

The rearrangement uses TRBV6-1 and TRBJ2-7, with 13 bases fitting TRBD2. The J segment lost 0 bases and the V segment lost 4 bases, leaving 6 bases of the junction unmatched. The CDR3 extends over 17 amino acids. Germline V gives CDR1 MNHNS, CDR2 SASEGT. The CDR3, as DNA: TGTGCCAGCAGTGGACGACTAGCGGGGGGCCGCTCCTACGAGCAGTACTTC. The encoded protein is CASSGRLAGGRSYEQYF.

This chain connects TRBV30 to TRBJ1-2, with no clear D. V was clipped by 4 bases and J by 8 bases, with 11 bases between them. Germline V lookup: CDR1 GTSNPN, CDR2 SVGIG (reference sequence). This CDR3 has 11 residues. The CDR3 region has the DNA TGTGCCTGGACGCGGGGTGGGGGCTACACCTTC. Protein: CAWTRGGGYTF.

The V gene is TRBV4-3, the J gene TRBJ2-2; possibly TRBD1 for D (6 bases). V lost 0 bases to trimming and J lost 2 bases, with 13 bases between them. The CDR3 consists of 17 residues. Looked up from germline, CDR1 is LGHNA and CDR2 is YSLEER. CDR3 in amino acids: CASSQDLMGANTGELFF. CDR3 in DNA: TGCGCCAGCAGCCAAGATCTAATGGGGGCCAACACCGGGGAGCTGTTTTTT.